What follows are 6 T cell receptor delta chains derived from one specimen sequenced in a study of gamma-delta chains in newborns, infants, children. TCRdb made new clone calls on the reads using CATT. The sample consists of about 3,000 delta-chain clones, over 9.5% of them appearing once. Specimen: blood. The source of these receptors is a child who was a newborn, infant or young child, either healthy, febrile or measles-vaccinated (not recorded which).

Regarding this clone: Since a much larger clone is just one base distant, this may be a read error. CDR3 amino acids: CACDTGGLGASSSWDTRQMFF. The CDR3 region has the DNA TGTGCCTGTGACACCGGAGGGCTGGGGGCTTCCAGCTCCTGGGACACCCGACAGATGTTTTTC. The chain is built from TRDV2 and TRDJ3; 7 bases line up with TRDD3. Germline lookup yields CDR1 GEAIGNYY and CDR2 EKD. CDR3 length equals 21 residues. V dropped 0 bases and J dropped 0; count of bases not matched to a gene: 13.

By frequency in the sample, this clone is medium-sized. The V and J genes are TRDV2 and TRDJ1, with TRDD3 matching 11 bases. Germline CDR1 reads GEAIGNYY; CDR2 reads EKD. Trimming at V came to 3 bases and at J to 2 bases, leaving 10 bases not matched to a gene. The CDR3 covers 17 residues. The CDR3 DNA sequence: TGTGCCTGTGACCTGATTGGGGGATACGCTGAAACCGATAAACTCATCTTT. The encoded protein is CACDLIGGYAETDKLIF.

This clone has more than one count but fewer than ten. Relative to the germline gene, one junction end is altered; a read error may explain this. The chain joins TRDV2 to TRDJ2; TRDD3 matches at 11 bases. CDR1 is GEAIGNYY and CDR2 is EKD in the germline V gene. The CDR3 has 15 amino acids. This chain's CDR3 is CACDILGDKTAQPFF. As DNA, the CDR3 is TGCGCCTGTGACATACTGGGGGATAAGACAGCACAACCCTTCTTT.

The rearrangement joins TRDV2 to TRDJ3; 13 bases map to TRDD3. The CDR3 loop spans 20 amino acids. V shed 0 bases and J 0 bases; nucleotides not matched to a gene: 4. Germline values: CDR1 GEAIGNYY, CDR2 EKD. The CDR3 reads CACDTVLGDTRSWDTRQMFF. The DNA of the CDR3 is TGTGCCTGTGACACCGTACTGGGGGATACGCGCTCCTGGGACACCCGACAGATGTTTTTC.

This clone was detected a few times. A read error may explain this, as a much larger clone is one base away. The same CDR3 also results from other DNA sequences found in this sample. V is TRDV2 and J is TRDJ3, with D tentatively TRDD2 or TRDD3 (5 bases each). The CDR3 loop spans 18 amino acids. CDR1 and CDR2 (germline): GEAIGNYY, EKD. The DNA of the CDR3 is TGCGCCTGTGACACCGGGGGTCCTAGCTCCTGGGACACCCGACAGATGTTTTTC. This encodes CACDTGGPSSWDTRQMFF.

By share, this clone counts as medium-sized. The gene calls are TRDV1 and TRDJ3; 8 bases align to TRDD3. Trimming took 4 bases from V and 4 from J; bases not matched to a gene: 12. Germline CDR1 is TSWWSYY and CDR2 is QGS. The CDR3 consists of 19 residues. CDR3 in amino acids: CALGGGGSGGSWDTRQMFF. DNA of the CDR3: TGTGCTCTTGGGGGAGGGGGTAGTGGGGGATCGTGGGACACCCGACAGATGTTTTTC.